Listed below are T cell receptor beta chains from one sample, sequenced in a study of blood T cell repertoires in COVID-19. TCRdb's copy holds only in-frame clones and misses some; the assay was immunoSEQ multiplex PCR. The sample carries about 58,000 clones, about 85% recorded once. Sequenced input: peripheral blood. All receptors come from a woman between 65 and 79 years old with active COVID-19. Both conserved end residues are trimmed from each CDR3.

j_call	v_call	cdr3_aa
TRBJ2-7	TRBV20-1	SALRSDEQY
TRBJ2-1	TRBV7-9	ASSPLNQRPGNEQF
TRBJ2-5	TRBV30	AWIGGKETQY
TRBJ2-1	TRBV9	ASSPQTSVIFYNEQF
TRBJ2-1	TRBV3-1/TRBV3-2	ASSQDFLAVQFLHEQF
TRBJ2-7	TRBV6-5	ATIRQGHNVYEQY
TRBJ2-1	TRBV28	ASSFSRDNEQF
TRBJ2-1	TRBV7-3	ASSSRNNEQF
TRBJ2-3	TRBV12-5	ASGLGTAYSADTQY
TRBJ2-2	TRBV18	ASSPSSAGVSTGELF